Listed below are T cell receptor beta chains from one sample, sequenced in a study of breast tumors, draining lymph nodes, adjacent tissues. TCRdb re-called the multiplex PCR reads through MiXCR, storing one row per CDR3 protein. The sample has around 300,000 distinct CDR3 sequences, about 33% seen once. The sequenced sample consisted of axillary lymph node tissue. The receptors shown here come from a female donor with breast cancer. Some clones in this sample may be carry-over from other donors' samples. Each CDR3 is given with its conserved first and last residue. D genes are given only for firm matches. Clone size, where shown, is once, few, many, or a class for clones that have expanded.

>TRBJ2-3|many|TRBV19|TRBD2
TGTGCCAGTAGTATTGTCATAGCGGGAGGGCATGGCGGACACACAGATACGCAGTATTTT
CASSIVIAGGHGGHTDTQYF
>TRBJ1-4|.|TRBV20-1|.
TGCAGTGCTACCCTCCCCGGTAGGGGCGCTGATTTT
CSATLPGRGADF
>TRBJ2-7|many|TRBV19|TRBD1
TGTGCCAGTATGGGACAGGCATACGAGCAGTACTTC
CASMGQAYEQYF
>TRBJ2-3|many|TRBV6-4|.
TGTGCCAGCAGTGACTCGGCTAGTAGGGGTACGCAGTATTTT
CASSDSASRGTQYF
>TRBJ2-5|.|TRBV7-7|.
TGTGCTAGGCACCCAGGGCGGGAGACCCAGTACTTC
CARHPGRETQYF
>TRBJ2-3|few|TRBV27|TRBD2
TGTGCCAGCAGTGCGTCAAGAAGCGGGGCTAGGGATACGCAGTATTTT
CASSASRSGARDTQYF
>TRBJ2-1|many|TRBV6-4|TRBD1
TGTGCCAGCAGTGTCGGGACAGGGGAGCAGTTCTTC
CASSVGTGEQFF
>TRBJ1-1|.|TRBV20-1|.
TGCAGTGCTAGGAAGGGGAACACTGAAGCTTTCTTT
CSARKGNTEAFF
>TRBJ2-3|many|TRBV5-4|TRBD2
TGTGCCAGCAGCTCGGGACTAGCGGGAGGGACAGATACGCAGTATTTT
CASSSGLAGGTDTQYF
>TRBJ1-5|many|TRBV2|.
TGTGCCAGCAGTGTTTCCCTGGGGCCCCAGCATTTT
CASSVSLGPQHF
>TRBJ2-1|.|TRBV7-8|TRBD2
TGTGCCAGCAGCCCAACCGGGACTAGCGGCAATGAGCAGTTCTTC
CASSPTGTSGNEQFF
>TRBJ2-3|.|TRBV19|.
TGTGCCAGTAGTATGGGGAGAAAGACATACAATGAGCAGTATTTT
CASSMGRKTYNEQYF
>TRBJ2-3|many|TRBV5-1|.
TGCGCCAGCAGCTCCGGGTTAGACCGCGGGGTGAATACGCAGTATTTT
CASSSGLDRGVNTQYF
>TRBJ2-5|many|TRBV5-1|.
TGCGCCAGCAGCTTGGAGGCGACCCCCAGAGAGACCCAGTACTTC
CASSLEATPRETQYF
>TRBJ2-7|many|TRBV7-2|TRBD2
TGTGCCAGCAGCCAAGAAACACTAGCGGGAGGGCCTCACGAGCAGTACTTC
CASSQETLAGGPHEQYF
>TRBJ2-1|many|TRBV7-8|TRBD2
TGTGCCAGCAGCCTCCGGGGGGGTGAGCAGTTCTTC
CASSLRGGEQFF
>TRBJ2-2|many|TRBV20-1|.
TGCAGTGCTAGAAATGGCGGGGAGCTGTTTTTT
CSARNGGELFF
>TRBJ2-1|few|TRBV11-1|TRBD2
TGTGCCAGCAGCAGGGGACTAGCGGGAGGGCCCACCTACAATGAGCAGTTCTTC
CASSRGLAGGPTYNEQFF
>TRBJ2-5|.|TRBV5-5|.
TGTGCCAACAGTACGGCACAAGCGACCCAGTACTTC
CANSTAQATQYF
>TRBJ2-6|medium-sized|TRBV24-1|.
TGTGCCACCAGTGACACCGACAGCTCTGGGGCCAACGTCCTGACTTTC
CATSDTDSSGANVLTF
>TRBJ2-7|many|TRBV2|TRBD1
TGTGCCAGCAGCGCGGACAGGGGGGTTTACGAGCAGTACTTC
CASSADRGVYEQYF
>TRBJ2-7|few|TRBV27|TRBD1
TGTGCCAGCAGTGACAGGGGGGCGAGGGAGCAGTACTTC
CASSDRGAREQYF
>TRBJ2-3|many|TRBV12-3/TRBV12-4|.
TGTGCCAGCAGTGTAGAGAGAAATACGCAGTATTTT
CASSVERNTQYF